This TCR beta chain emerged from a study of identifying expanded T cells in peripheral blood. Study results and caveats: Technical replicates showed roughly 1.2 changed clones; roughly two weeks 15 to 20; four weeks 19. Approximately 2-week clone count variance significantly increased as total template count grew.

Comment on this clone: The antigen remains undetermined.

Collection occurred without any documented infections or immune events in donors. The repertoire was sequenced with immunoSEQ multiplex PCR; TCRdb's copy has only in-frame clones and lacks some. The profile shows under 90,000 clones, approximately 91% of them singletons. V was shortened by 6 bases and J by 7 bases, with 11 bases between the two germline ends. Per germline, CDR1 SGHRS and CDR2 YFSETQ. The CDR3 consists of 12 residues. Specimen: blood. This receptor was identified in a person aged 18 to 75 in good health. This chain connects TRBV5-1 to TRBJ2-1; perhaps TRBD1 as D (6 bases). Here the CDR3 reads CASTTGSNEQFF. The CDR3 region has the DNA TGCGCCAGCACCACAGGGTCAAATGAGCAGTTCTTC.